This note documents a single TCR beta chain sequence. The clone's antigen remains unknown. Base qualities were left out, and no much larger clone turns up one base away. These data belong to a study of cytomegalovirus exposure and HLA in healthy donors (dated by TCRdb to the late 2010s). For context, the study as a whole: In an earlier analysis of 450 to 750 of the donors, roughly 300 Gb of sequence data and about 110 million unique TCR beta sequences from roughly 200 million T cells were reported. About 330 gigabases of sequencing data and around 80 million unique TCR sequences made up an early release that covered nearly 650 HLA-typed donors. Of the 300 to 500 genotyped donors, roughly 80% were placed in the genetic ancestry cluster associated with self-reported Caucasian donors. The study aimed to test whether signatures of past pathogen exposure could be identified by cataloging public T cell receptors. Using immunosequencing, the study profiled T cell repertoires from about 650 subjects and related those repertoires to cytomegalovirus serostatus. Besides the first cohort of 666 subjects, a separate validation cohort made up of roughly 120 different subjects was used. To predict cytomegalovirus infection status, the study combined high-throughput TCR immunosequencing, statistical association of individual TCRs with disease status, and machine learning. In a later analysis, previously published TCR beta repertoires from 600 to 850 donors were re-analyzed and high-resolution HLA genotyping was added so that TCR occurrence patterns could be studied. Rather than drawing on any new phenotypic data, the later analysis identified candidate immune exposures from TCR beta sequences and the way those sequences occurred across donors. An earlier analysis of fewer than 750 of the donors used high-throughput TCR beta sequencing to judge whether each TCR beta V gene segment behaved as functional or pseudogenic. Donor age, sex, ethnicity and CMV serostatus were compiled alongside the repertoire data. A later genetic analysis used genome-wide SNP genotypes for about 60% of the roughly 700 donors, treating that subset as a discovery cohort. Every repertoire in the discovery cohort had been generated on one and the same sequencing platform. Both class I and class II loci were covered by HLA typing, at four-digit resolution. Typing coverage differed by locus: A, B, C, DRB1 and DQB1 were typed in about 620-640 donors, DQA1 in 522, DPA1 in around 580, and DPB1 in roughly 470. Four or five DR-DQ haplotypes were handled as single units for association and clustering, since linkage in the cohort was strong. Among some 400 genotyped donors of the cohort, an average of around 250,000 unique TCR beta nucleotide sequences was sequenced per donor, of which about 18% were non-productive.

In total, 600 or so healthy bone marrow donors made up the cohort. Cohort members were all nominally healthy when sampled, although unrecorded immune exposures were likely present. The donor tested CMV seronegative and was one of the 352 seronegative cohort members. A peripheral blood sample was collected from each donor, and TCR beta sequencing was performed on peripheral blood mononuclear cells. The Qiagen DNeasy Blood Extraction Kit was used to extract genomic DNA from the blood cell samples. The paper as a whole reports these results and caveats: In a later analysis, 16,951 TCR beta sequences were associated with specific HLA alleles at a false discovery rate of 0.05. For the cohort, immune exposure information was limited to CMV serostatus. In an earlier analysis of some 550 of the donors, most TCR beta V segments were observed in productive rearrangements about 90% or about 30% of the time, broadly matching IMGT annotations. This cohort had only TCR beta chains sequenced, and the lack of alpha or paired-chain data limited which features could be detected. Across donors, most TCR sequences were observed very rarely, whereas some public TCRs were present in many individuals. Sequencing depth was assumed to be roughly uniform across donors in the presence/absence analyses, though that assumption may not hold. Several of the top co-occurrence clusters appeared to be linked to parvovirus B19, influenza, CMV and Epstein-Barr virus, according to a later analysis. The study listed 164 TCR beta chains as associated with cytomegalovirus. In both the original and validation cohorts, the classifier was reported to diagnose cytomegalovirus status with high specificity and sensitivity. A later analysis found that TCR association rates varied across HLA loci, with DRB1 alleles showing the most associated TCRs and HLA-C alleles the fewest. A few of the identified cytomegalovirus-associated TCR beta chains were confirmed in vitro to be specific for cytomegalovirus antigens. A group of highly shared sequence variants was considered likely to be a technical artifact of the sequencing pipeline. Strong co-occurrence of HLA alleles, especially DR and DQ, made assigning TCR associations to individual alleles difficult. A further reported finding was that TCR beta sequences accurately predicted the HLA-A and HLA-B alleles for most subjects in the first cohort. In a later genetic analysis, a missense DCLRE1C variant was associated with V-gene and J-gene trimming of TCR beta chains, and the association was replicated in an independent cohort. Some IMGT-functional V segments, including TRBV6-2 and TRBV6-3, could not be distinguished by the 87-base-pair reads and were therefore excluded. In a later genetic analysis, fewer N-insertions in productive TCRs were reported among donors in an Asian-associated ancestry cluster than the approximately 710-donor mean. A later analysis found that most CMV-associated TCR beta chains appeared HLA-restricted, with HLA associations seemingly driven largely by CMV exposure. Correlated functional status among segregating V segments might reflect linkage disequilibrium, but an unknown experimental factor could not be ruled out. The authors suggested that the approach could potentially be extended to other disease states and immunological phenotypes. HLA typing was unavailable for some donors at each locus, so association tests used only the typed subset. Compared with equally common non-associated chains, HLA-associated TCR beta chains in a later analysis were more clonally expanded and had lower generation probabilities. Roughly 17 rarely observed V segments, including chromosome 9 orphons, were excluded from the earlier analysis of almost 600 of the donors because counts were too low.

The library was prepared using the immunoSEQ multiplex PCR assay. For the multiplex PCR, a mixture combining 60 forward primers for TCR Vbeta segments and 13 reverse primers for TCR Jbeta segments was used. Amplification of the CDR3 region of rearranged TCR beta genes was performed with a multiplex PCR assay on genomic DNA. The Illumina HiSeq System was used to sequence the amplified TCR beta libraries as 87-base-pair reads. Concerning the study's data processing: In a later analysis, tens of millions of unique TCR beta chains were counted across the 650 to 750 repertoires, and roughly 11 million of these chains were shared by at least two donors. Raw reads were error-corrected and collapsed into unique sequences with a nearest-neighbor algorithm that merged closely related sequences to remove PCR and sequencing errors. CDR3 sequences were aligned to IMGT reference sequences to assign V, D and J gene segments. Each retained sequence needed at least a six-nucleotide match to both a V gene segment and a J gene segment. Rearrangements were classified as productive when the CDR3 lacked stop codons and remained in frame with V and J, and all other rearrangements were classified as non-productive. CDR3 was defined by IMGT convention, running from the second conserved V-encoded cysteine to the conserved J-encoded phenylalanine. Sequences without an unambiguous match to a single V gene segment were excluded from the earlier analysis of 450 to 750 of the donors. In an earlier analysis of 450 to 700 of the donors, V segments were called functional above 56.7% productive rearrangements and were called segregating when the between-donor standard deviation exceeded 5%. A statistical classification framework was built for diagnosing cytomegalovirus status from the catalog of TCR beta chain sequences. A later analysis assigned V and J genes by comparing TCR nucleotide sequences with IMGT/GENE-DB human TR gene sequences. The TCRdist pipeline was used in a later analysis to assign CDR3 sequences and most-parsimonious VDJ recombination scenarios. In a later analysis, each TCR beta chain was defined by its CDR3 amino acid sequence together with its V-gene family, and reads lacking a unique V-gene family were excluded. As a way to deal with suspected cross-contamination and a sequencing artifact, a later analysis dropped under 600 nucleotide sequences that were highly shared and had low generation probability. For each public chain, a later analysis derived a clonal expansion index from normalized ranks of inferred template counts within each repertoire. A later analysis computed generation probabilities with a VDJ recombination model fitted to out-of-frame rearrangements, and checked the results against IGoR. In a later analysis, hypergeometric tests were used to score TCR-TCR, TCR-HLA and TCR-CMV co-occurrence, with a repertoire-size bias correction applied to TCR pairs. A later analysis estimated false discovery rates by permuting HLA or CMV assignments 20 times. A later analysis grouped co-occurring TCRs with DBSCAN, adding TCRdist sequence similarity when clustering within HLA-allele-positive subsets. Repertoires with fewer than 30,000 or more than 120,000 public chains, plus five repertoires with anomalous nucleotide sharing, were excluded from co-occurrence clustering. Held by TCRdb, this immuneACCESS table contains in-frame sequences only and omits some clones. Under half of the omission traces to an unresolved V gene where checked; the cause of the rest is unknown. From that table come the V and J calls and clone size; the DNA was used to work out D and trimming. This sample is represented by around 130,000 clones; about 74% of them were singletons. Roughly 1% of the sample comes from the top ten.

The germline V gene gives CDR1 as MNHNS and CDR2 as SASEGT. The CDR3 numbers 14 residues from cysteine through phenylalanine. CDR3 DNA is the only sequence kept; it has 42 bases, read in frame from the first base. V is trimmed back by 4 bases and J by 0 bases, and the junction contains 3 bases that no gene match accounts for. The chain joins TRBV6-1 to TRBJ2-7, and TRBD2 aligns with 7 junction nucleotides. This TCR was recovered from a woman aged 60 to 75 in good health and CMV-seronegative. Material: PBMCs. CDR3 loop: CASSAGGSSYEQYF. In nucleotide form, the sequence is TGTGCCAGCAGTGCGGGGGGATCCTCCTACGAGCAGTACTTC.